This T cell receptor (beta chain) was identified in a study of shared clonotypes between healthy human individuals (dated by TCRdb to 2018 to 2020). As for the study more broadly: A few men and two women, aged 18 to 49 years, made up the cohort. Blood TCR repertoires of about 5 healthy adults were deeply sequenced to estimate repertoire size and the extent of clonotype sharing between individuals. Between about 0.9 and 10 billion PBMCs per donor were obtained by leukapheresis. Libraries were prepared and TCR repertoires were sequenced by different laboratories using diverse techniques, in order to increase sequencing depth and limit assay-specific biases. Per donor, three plates each were used for CD4 naive and CD4 memory, two for CD8 naive, and one for CD8 memory. The full study reports these points: Estimated clonotype richness was generally larger for naive than for memory subsets. Because the study included a small number of donors, the genetic and exposure-history diversity represented was limited. Compared with non-shared clonotypes, clonotypes shared by all four sorted-subset donors had higher generation probabilities. Incomplete sequencing was indicated by rarefaction of sorted-subset datasets, despite the large sequencing depth. Pairwise subsampling indicated that sequencing depth was expected to affect the degree of clonotype sharing among donors. Sharing across a few donors was observed for about 5% of naive CD4, 3% to 4% of naive CD8, about 2.3% of memory CD4, and over 0.3% of memory CD8 clonotypes. Only blood was sampled, and tissue TCR repertoires likely differ from those in blood.

CD8 naive samples were obtained by positive selection for CCR7 among CD45RO-negative cells, yielding a CD45RA+CCR7+ population from which TemRA cells were excluded. The donors were healthy, HIV-negative adults with no recently reported acute infections or vaccinations. Every donor was a Caucasian adult living in Nashville, Tennessee, USA. Blood was collected by leukapheresis, and PBMCs were isolated by Ficoll-Histopaque density gradient centrifugation and then cryopreserved in liquid nitrogen vapor phase. Analytical flow cytometry was used to check the purity and quantity of each magnetically sorted T cell population. From each sorted fraction, genomic DNA was isolated and quantified by UV absorbance on a Nanodrop 2000c. With regard to this clone: It has no known antigen specificity. No clone much larger than this one lies a single base away; base qualities are absent. The sample holds other DNA sequences that translate to the same CDR3.

The germline V gene (reference sequence) sets CDR1 to MNHEY and CDR2 to SMNVEV. Trimming at the junction amounts to 0 bases on V and 0 bases on J, and the germline ends lie 3 bases apart. The CDR3 spans 15 residues, from the cysteine through the phenylalanine. The read is trimmed to its CDR3 DNA, 45 bases read in frame from base 1. Using the deep immunoSEQ assay, TCR CDR3 regions were amplified from genomic DNA by multiplex PCR. For each cell subset, the extracted genomic DNA was distributed evenly across all wells of several immunoSEQ 96-well plates, and each plate served as one replicate. For sorted subsets, 200 to 250 ng of genomic DNA, equivalent to around 29,000 T cell genomes, went into each replicate PCR. Purified libraries were quantified with a Qubit 3.0 fluorometer, sized on a Bioanalyzer 2100, and re-quantified with the KAPA Library Quantification kit. Each immunoSEQ 96-well plate was sequenced on its own single-read 150-cycle Illumina NextSeq 550 flow cell. Per the source publication's procedure: The immunoSEQ output contained only junctional sequences without quality scores, so filtering could not match that applied to full-length reads. Sequences were annotated with PyIR, a Python wrapper for IgBLAST v1.9, using IMGT germline references to assign V/J genes and CDR3. Reads with weak V/J assignments (E-value above 1e-6), missing CDR3, stop codons, out-of-frame junctions, or ambiguous translated residues were removed. V3J clonotypes were defined by identical inferred V gene, J gene, and CDR3 amino acid sequence. Percentage overlap between repertoires was computed as shared unique clonotypes divided by the size of the smaller repertoire. RTK rarefaction, the Chao1 estimator, and Recon v2.1 estimates of unobserved clonotypes were used to assess repertoire richness. Generation probabilities were computed with OLGA for all TCRbeta clonotypes obtained by the gDNA method from a handful of donors. TCRdb retrieved this table from immuneACCESS and kept in-frame rearrangements only. Not all clones are present; in checked studies, unresolved V genes account for under half, and no reason is known for the remainder. That table gives V, J and clone size, and the DNA gave D and trimming. The sample profile shows hundreds of thousands of clones; 80% to 95% of them were found once. The ten biggest clones cover nearly 25% of the sample.

The TCR comes from a man aged 25 to 40 in good health. Here the chain combines TRBV27 and TRBJ2-6; confidence is insufficient to name the D gene. The sample comprised naive CD8+ T cells sorted from blood. Explained via the paper, the cell subset or site label denotes: CD45RA+CCR7+. The CDR3 reads CASSLSPSGANVLTF. DNA sequence: TGTGCCAGCAGTTTATCTCCCTCTGGGGCCAACGTCCTGACTTTC. Here the CDR3 is joined to the reference TRBV27 and TRBJ2-6 genes, and the full variable domain is: EAQVTQNPRYLITVTGKKLTVTCSQNMNHEYMSWYRQDPGLGLRQIYYSMNVEVTDKGDVPEGYKVSRKEKRNFPLILESPSPNQTSLYFCASSLSPSGANVLTFGAGSRLTVL.